Described below is a single T cell receptor (beta chain) sequence and its context. Data came from immunoSEQ multiplex PCR; TCRdb stores just in-frame clones and leaves some out. This repertoire shows tens of thousands of clones, around 93% found once; its top ten account for approximately 0.71%. This sample is drawn from a study of T cell changes during pregnancy in multiple sclerosis. V dropped 0 bases and J dropped 3; count of bases not matched to a gene: 7. Looked up from germline, CDR1 is LGHNA and CDR2 is YNFKEQ. The CDR3 has 16 amino acids. The source is a female donor in good health, enrolled as a control in a pregnancy study. Source: peripheral blood, taken in the second trimester of pregnancy. This sequence joins TRBV4-2 and TRBJ2-7; 8 nucleotides line up with TRBD2. The CDR3 is CASSQDGAGGYYEQYF. DNA for the CDR3: TGTGCCAGCAGCCAAGATGGGGCGGGGGGATACTACGAGCAGTACTTC.